This paragraph reports one T cell receptor beta chain. Clones were sequenced by immunoSEQ multiplex PCR, and TCRdb holds only the in-frame ones, with some missing. The data hold roughly 44,000 clones, with roughly 88% observed a single time. The data stem from a study of radiotherapy plus CTLA-4 blockade in lung cancer. Study details: Objective responses arose in approximately 19% of patients, and around 32% experienced disease control.

The germline V gene encodes CDR1 LGHNA and CDR2 YSLEER. V was clipped by 0 bases and J by 6 bases; unmatched bases: 7. This CDR3 contains 15 residues. The receptor's source is a human donor with non-small cell lung cancer whose response to radiotherapy plus ipilimumab could not be evaluated. This specimen consisted of peripheral blood, obtained from a patient treated with radiotherapy plus ipilimumab. The rearrangement uses TRBV4-3 and TRBJ2-7; 8 nucleotides line up with TRBD2. CDR3 sequence: CASSQDERGGLEQYF. In DNA, the CDR3 is TGCGCCAGCAGCCAAGATGAACGGGGGGGCCTCGAGCAGTACTTC.